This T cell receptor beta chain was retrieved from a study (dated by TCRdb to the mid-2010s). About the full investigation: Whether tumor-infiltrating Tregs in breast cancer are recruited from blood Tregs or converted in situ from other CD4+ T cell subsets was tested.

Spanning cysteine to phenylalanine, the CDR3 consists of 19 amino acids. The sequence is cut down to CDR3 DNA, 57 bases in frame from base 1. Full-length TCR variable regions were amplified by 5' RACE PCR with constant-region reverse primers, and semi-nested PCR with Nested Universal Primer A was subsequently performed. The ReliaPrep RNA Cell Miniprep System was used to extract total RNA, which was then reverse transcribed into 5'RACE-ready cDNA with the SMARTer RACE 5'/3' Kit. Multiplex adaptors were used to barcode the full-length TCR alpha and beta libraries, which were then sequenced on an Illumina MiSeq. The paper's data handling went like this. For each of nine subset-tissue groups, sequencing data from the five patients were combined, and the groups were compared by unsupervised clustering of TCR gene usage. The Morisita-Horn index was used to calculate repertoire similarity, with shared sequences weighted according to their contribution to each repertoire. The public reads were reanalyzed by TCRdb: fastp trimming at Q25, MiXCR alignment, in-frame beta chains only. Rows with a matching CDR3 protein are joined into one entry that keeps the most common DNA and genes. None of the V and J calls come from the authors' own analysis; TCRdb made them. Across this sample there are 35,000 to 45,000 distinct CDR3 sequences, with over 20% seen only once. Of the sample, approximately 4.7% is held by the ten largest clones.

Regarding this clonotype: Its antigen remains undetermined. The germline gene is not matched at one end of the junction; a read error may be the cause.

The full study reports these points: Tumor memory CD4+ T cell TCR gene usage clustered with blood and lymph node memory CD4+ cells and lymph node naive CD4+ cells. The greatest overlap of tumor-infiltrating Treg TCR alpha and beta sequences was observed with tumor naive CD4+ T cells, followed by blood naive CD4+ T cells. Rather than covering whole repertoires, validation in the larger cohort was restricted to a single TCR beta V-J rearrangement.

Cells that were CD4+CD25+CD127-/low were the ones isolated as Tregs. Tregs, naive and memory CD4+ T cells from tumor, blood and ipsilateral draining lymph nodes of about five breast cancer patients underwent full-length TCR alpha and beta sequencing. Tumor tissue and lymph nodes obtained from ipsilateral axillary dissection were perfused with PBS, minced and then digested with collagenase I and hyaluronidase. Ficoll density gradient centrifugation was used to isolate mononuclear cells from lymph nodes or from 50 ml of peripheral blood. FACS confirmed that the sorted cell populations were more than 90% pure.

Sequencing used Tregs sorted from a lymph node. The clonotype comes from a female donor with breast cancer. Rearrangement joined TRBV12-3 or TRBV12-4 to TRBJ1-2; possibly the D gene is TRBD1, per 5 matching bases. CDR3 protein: CAISHLTRSLGVPIYGYTF. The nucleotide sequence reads TGTGCCATCAGTCATCTCACAAGATCGTTGGGGGTCCCCATCTATGGCTACACCTTC.